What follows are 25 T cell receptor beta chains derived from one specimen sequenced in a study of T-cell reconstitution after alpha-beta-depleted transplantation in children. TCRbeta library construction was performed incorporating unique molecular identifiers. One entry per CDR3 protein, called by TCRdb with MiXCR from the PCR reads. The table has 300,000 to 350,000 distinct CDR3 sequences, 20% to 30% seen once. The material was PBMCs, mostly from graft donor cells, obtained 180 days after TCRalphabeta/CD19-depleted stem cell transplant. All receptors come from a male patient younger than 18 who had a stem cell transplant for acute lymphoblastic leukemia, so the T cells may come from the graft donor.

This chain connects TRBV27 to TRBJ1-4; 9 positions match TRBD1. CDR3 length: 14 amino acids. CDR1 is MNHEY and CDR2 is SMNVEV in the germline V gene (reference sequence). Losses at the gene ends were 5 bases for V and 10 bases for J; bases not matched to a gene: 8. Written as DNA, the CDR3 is TGTGCCAGCAGTCCCCGGGACAGGGTGGCAAAACTGTTTTTT. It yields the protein CASSPRDRVAKLFF. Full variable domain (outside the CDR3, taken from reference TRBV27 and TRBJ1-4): EAQVTQNPRYLITVTGKKLTVTCSQNMNHEYMSWYRQDPGLGLRQIYYSMNVEVTDKGDVPEGYKVSRKEKRNFPLILESPSPNQTSLYFCASSPRDRVAKLFFGSGTQLSVL.

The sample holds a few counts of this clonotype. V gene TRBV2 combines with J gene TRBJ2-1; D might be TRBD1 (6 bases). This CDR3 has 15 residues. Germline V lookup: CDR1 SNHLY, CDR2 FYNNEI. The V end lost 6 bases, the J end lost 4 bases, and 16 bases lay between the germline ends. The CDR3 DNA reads TGTGCCAGCAGCGAACAGGGATCTCGGTACAATGAGCAGTTCTTC. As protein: CASSEQGSRYNEQFF.

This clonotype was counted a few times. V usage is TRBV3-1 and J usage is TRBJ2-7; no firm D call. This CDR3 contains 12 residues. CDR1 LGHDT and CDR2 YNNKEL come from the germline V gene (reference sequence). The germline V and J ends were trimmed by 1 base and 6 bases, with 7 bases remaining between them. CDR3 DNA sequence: TGTGCCAGCAGCCAAGCCAGAACCGAGCAGTACTTC. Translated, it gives CASSQARTEQYF.

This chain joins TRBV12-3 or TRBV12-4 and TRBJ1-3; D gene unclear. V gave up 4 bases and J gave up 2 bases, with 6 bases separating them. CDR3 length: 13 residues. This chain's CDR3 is CASSSGAGNTIYF. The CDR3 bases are TGTGCCAGCAGTTCCGGGGCTGGAAACACCATATATTTT.

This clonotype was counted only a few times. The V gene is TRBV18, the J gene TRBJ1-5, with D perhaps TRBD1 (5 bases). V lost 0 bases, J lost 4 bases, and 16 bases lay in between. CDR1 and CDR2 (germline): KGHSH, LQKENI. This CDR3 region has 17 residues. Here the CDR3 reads CASSPPSRGGRNQPQHF. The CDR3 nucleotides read TGTGCCAGCTCACCACCCTCGCGGGGGGGAAGAAATCAGCCCCAGCATTTT.

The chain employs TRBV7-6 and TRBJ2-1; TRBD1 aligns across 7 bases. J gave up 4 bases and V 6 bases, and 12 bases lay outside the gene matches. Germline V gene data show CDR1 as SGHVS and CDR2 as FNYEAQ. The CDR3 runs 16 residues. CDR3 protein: CASSRGPDRRYNEQFF. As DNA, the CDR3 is TGTGCCAGCAGTAGGGGGCCGGACAGGCGGTACAATGAGCAGTTCTTC.

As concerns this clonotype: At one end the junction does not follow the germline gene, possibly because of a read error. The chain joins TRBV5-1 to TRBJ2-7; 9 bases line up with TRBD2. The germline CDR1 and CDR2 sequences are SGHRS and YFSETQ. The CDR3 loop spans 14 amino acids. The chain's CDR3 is CASSFAGGVYERYF. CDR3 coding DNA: TGCGCCAGCAGCTTCGCGGGAGGGGTCTACGAGCGGTACTTC.

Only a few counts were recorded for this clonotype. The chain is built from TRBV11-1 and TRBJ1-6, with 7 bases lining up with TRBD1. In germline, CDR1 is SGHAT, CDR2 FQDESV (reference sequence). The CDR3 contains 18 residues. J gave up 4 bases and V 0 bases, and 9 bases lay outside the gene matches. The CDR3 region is CASSLARTGGAYNSPLHF. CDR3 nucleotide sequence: TGTGCCAGCAGCTTAGCCCGGACAGGCGGGGCGTATAATTCACCCCTCCACTTT.

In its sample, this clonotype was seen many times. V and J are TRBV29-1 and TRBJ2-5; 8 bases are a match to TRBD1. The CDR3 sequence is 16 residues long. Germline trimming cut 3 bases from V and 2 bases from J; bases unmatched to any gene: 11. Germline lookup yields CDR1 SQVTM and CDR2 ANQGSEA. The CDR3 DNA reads TGCAGCGTTGACGTTGGACAGGGTCGGAATCAAGAGACCCAGTACTTC. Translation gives CSVDVGQGRNQETQYF.

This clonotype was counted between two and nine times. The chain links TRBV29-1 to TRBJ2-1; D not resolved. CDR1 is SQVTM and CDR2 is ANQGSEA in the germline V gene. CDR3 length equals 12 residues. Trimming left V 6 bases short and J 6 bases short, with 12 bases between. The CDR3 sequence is CSVQTRPNEQFF. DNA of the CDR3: TGCAGCGTCCAGACTCGACCCAATGAGCAGTTCTTC.

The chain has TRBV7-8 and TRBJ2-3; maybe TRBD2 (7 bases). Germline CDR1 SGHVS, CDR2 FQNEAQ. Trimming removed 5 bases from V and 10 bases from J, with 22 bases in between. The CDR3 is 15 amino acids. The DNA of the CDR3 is TGTGCCAGCAGCCCTTTGGGGGTGGGGGCGGGGGCGCAGTATTTT. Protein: CASSPLGVGAGAQYF. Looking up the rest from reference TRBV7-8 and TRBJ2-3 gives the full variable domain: GAGVSQSPRYKVAKRGQDVALRCDPISGHVSLFWYQQALGQGPEFLTYFQNEAQLDKSGLPSDRFFAERPEGSVSTLKIQRTQQEDSAVYLCASSPLGVGAGAQYFGPGTRLTVL.

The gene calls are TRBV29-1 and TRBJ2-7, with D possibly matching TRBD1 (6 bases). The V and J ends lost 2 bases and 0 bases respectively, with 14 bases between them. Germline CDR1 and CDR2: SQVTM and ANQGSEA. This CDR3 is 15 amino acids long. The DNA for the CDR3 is TGCAGCGTTGAAAGGACAGCTCCATTCTCCTACGAGCAGTACTTC. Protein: CSVERTAPFSYEQYF.

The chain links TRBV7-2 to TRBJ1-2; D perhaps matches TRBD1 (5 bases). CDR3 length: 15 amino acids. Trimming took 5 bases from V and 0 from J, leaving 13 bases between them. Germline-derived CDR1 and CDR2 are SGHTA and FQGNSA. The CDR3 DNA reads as TGTGCCAGCAGCGCCTCCAGGGTAGCTAACTATGGCTACACCTTC. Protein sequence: CASSASRVANYGYTF.

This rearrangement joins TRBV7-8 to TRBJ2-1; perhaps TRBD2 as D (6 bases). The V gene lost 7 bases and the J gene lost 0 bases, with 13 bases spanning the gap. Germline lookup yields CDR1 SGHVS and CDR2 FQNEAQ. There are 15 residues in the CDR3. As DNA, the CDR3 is TGTGCCAGCACCTTCCGGGAGAGCTCCTACAATGAGCAGTTCTTC. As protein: CASTFRESSYNEQFF.

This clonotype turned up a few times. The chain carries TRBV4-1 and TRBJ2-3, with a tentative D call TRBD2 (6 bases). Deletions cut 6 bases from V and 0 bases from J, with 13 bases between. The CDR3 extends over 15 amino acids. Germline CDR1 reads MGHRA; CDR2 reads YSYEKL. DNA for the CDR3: TGCGCCAGCAGGGATTTAGCGGCTAGCACAGATACGCAGTATTTT. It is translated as CASRDLAASTDTQYF.

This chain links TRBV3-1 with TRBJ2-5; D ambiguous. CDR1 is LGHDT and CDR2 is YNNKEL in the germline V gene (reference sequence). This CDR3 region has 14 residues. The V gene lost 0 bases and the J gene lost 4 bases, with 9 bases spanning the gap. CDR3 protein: CASSQDPLGETQYF. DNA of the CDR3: TGTGCCAGCAGCCAAGATCCGTTAGGAGAGACCCAGTACTTC.

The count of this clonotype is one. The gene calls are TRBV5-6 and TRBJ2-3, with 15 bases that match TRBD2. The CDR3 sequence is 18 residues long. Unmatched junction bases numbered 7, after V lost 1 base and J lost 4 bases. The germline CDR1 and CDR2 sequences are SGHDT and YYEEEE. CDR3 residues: CASSLTGLAGGVADTQYF. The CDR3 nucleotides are TGTGCCAGCAGCTTGACTGGACTAGCGGGAGGGGTGGCAGATACGCAGTATTTT.

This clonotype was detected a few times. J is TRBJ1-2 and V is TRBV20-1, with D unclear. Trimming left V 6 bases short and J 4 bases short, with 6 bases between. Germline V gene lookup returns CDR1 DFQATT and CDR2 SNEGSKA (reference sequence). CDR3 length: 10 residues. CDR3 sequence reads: CSAGRYGYTF. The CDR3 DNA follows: TGCAGTGCCGGCCGCTATGGCTACACCTTC.

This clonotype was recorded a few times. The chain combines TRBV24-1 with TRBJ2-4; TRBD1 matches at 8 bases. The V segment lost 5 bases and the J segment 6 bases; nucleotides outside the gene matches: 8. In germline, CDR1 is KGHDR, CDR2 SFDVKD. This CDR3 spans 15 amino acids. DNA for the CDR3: TGTGCCACCAGTGCTCTCGGACAGGGAAGAAACATTCAGTACTTC. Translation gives CATSALGQGRNIQYF.

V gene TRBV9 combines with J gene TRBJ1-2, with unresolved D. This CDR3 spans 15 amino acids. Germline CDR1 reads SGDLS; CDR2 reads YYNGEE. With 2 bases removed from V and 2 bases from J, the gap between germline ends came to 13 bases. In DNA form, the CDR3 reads TGTGCCAGCAGCGTCAGATTCGGGAGAAACTATGGCTACACCTTC. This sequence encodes CASSVRFGRNYGYTF.

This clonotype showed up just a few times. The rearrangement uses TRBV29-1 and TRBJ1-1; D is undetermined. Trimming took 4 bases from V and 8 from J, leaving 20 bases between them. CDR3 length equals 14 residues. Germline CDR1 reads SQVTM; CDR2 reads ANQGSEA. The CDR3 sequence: CSVGLDLRPFEAFF. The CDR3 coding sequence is TGCAGCGTTGGGTTGGACCTTCGCCCCTTCGAAGCTTTCTTT.

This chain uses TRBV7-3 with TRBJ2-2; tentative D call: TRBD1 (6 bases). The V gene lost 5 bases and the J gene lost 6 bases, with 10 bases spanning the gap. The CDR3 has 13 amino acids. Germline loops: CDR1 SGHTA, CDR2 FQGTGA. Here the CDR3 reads CASSPTGSGELFF. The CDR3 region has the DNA TGTGCCAGCAGCCCGACAGGTTCCGGGGAGCTGTTTTTT.

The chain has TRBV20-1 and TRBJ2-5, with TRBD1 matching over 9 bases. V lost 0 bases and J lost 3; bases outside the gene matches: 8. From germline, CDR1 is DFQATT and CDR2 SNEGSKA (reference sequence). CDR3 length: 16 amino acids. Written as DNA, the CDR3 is TGCAGTGCTAGAGATTGGGGACAGGGCAGAGAAGAGACCCAGTACTTC. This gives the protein CSARDWGQGREETQYF.

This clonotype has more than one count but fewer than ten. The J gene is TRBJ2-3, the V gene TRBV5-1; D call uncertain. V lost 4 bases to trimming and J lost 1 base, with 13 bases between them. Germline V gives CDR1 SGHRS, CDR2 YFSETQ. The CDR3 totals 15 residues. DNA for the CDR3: TGCGCCAGCAGCCGAGAAAGCTCTGGCACAGATACGCAGTATTTT. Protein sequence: CASSRESSGTDTQYF.

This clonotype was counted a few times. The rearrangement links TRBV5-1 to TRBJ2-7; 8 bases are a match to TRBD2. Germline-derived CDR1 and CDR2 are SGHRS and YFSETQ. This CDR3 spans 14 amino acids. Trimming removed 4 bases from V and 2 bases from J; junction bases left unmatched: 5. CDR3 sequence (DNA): TGCGCCAGCAGCCCGGGGGGGACTCCCTACGAGCAGTACTTC. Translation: CASSPGGTPYEQYF.